These 14 T cell receptor beta chains came from one sample sequenced in a study of long-term antiretroviral therapy in people with HIV. This was the immunoSEQ v3.0 assay at survey level. Using immunoSEQ multiplex PCR, the repertoire was profiled, and TCRdb retains in-frame clones only, with some absent. The sample has about 33,000 clones, about 95% seen once; the top ten hold 2.4%. The material was unsorted PBMCs, obtained roughly 6.4 years after starting antiretroviral therapy. All receptors come from a man aged 25 to 40 with HIV.

The V and J genes are TRBV2 and TRBJ2-7; no definite D call. Trimming cost V 1 base and J 11 bases, with 9 bases left between them. Per germline, CDR1 SNHLY and CDR2 FYNNEI. The CDR3 runs to 11 residues. CDR3 protein: CASSEEGTEYF. The CDR3 DNA reads TGTGCCAGCAGTGAAGAGGGTACGGAGTACTTC.

J is TRBJ2-7 and V is TRBV27, with D unclear. Trimming left V 4 bases short and J 2 bases short, with 12 bases between. The CDR3 sequence is 14 residues long. Germline CDR1 is MNHEY and CDR2 is SMNVEV (reference sequence). This CDR3 is CASSSSIGPYEQYF. The CDR3 bases are TGTGCCAGCAGTTCCTCGATAGGTCCCTACGAGCAGTACTTC.

The V and J genes are TRBV29-1 and TRBJ2-1; 12 bases line up with TRBD2. J was trimmed by 8 bases and V by 6 bases; bases with no gene match: 8. The CDR3 contains 14 residues. The V gene's germline CDR1 is SQVTM and CDR2 ANQGSEA. The CDR3, as DNA: TGCAGCGTGGATGGACTAGCGGGATTGGATGAGCAGTTCTTC. It specifies CSVDGLAGLDEQFF.

The chain carries TRBV9 and TRBJ2-5, with D hard to call. The germline V and J ends were trimmed by 0 bases and 5 bases, with 8 bases remaining between them. Germline V CDR1 and CDR2: SGDLS, YYNGEE. The length of the CDR3 is 13 residues. CDR3 sequence: CASSVGLYETQYF. CDR3 nucleotide sequence: TGTGCCAGCAGCGTAGGTTTGTACGAGACCCAGTACTTC.

The genes are TRBV10-3 and TRBJ2-2, with unresolved D. The V gene lost 8 bases and the J gene lost 2 bases, with 6 bases spanning the gap. This CDR3 region has 12 residues. Germline V gene lookup returns CDR1 ENHRY and CDR2 SYGVKD. The DNA of the CDR3 is TGTGCCATCTATGGCAACACCGGGGAGCTGTTTTTT. As protein: CAIYGNTGELFF.

The chain employs TRBV30 and TRBJ2-7, with no clear D. V lost 1 base, J lost 7 bases, and 20 bases lay in between. Germline V gene data show CDR1 as GTSNPN and CDR2 as SVGIG (reference sequence). The CDR3 sequence is 15 residues long. CDR3 in amino acids: CAWSGVDFANGEQYF. CDR3 in DNA: TGTGCCTGGAGTGGGGTGGATTTTGCGAACGGGGAGCAGTACTTC. The variable domain in full, with the rest retrieved from reference TRBV30 and TRBJ2-7, is SQTIHQWPATLVQPVGSPLSLECTVEGTSNPNLYWYRQAAGRGLQLLFYSVGIGQISSEVPQNLSASRPQDRQFILSSKKLLLSDSGFYLCAWSGVDFANGEQYFGPGTRLTVT.

J is TRBJ2-7 and V is TRBV20-1; D perhaps matches TRBD1 (6 bases). This CDR3 has 11 residues. Trimming removed 4 bases from V and 6 bases from J, with 10 bases in between. Germline CDR1 DFQATT, CDR2 SNEGSKA (reference sequence). CDR3 nucleotides: TGCAGTGCTACCCAGGGGATCGAGCAGTACTTC. It translates to CSATQGIEQYF.

The chain joins TRBV2 to TRBJ1-1; perhaps TRBD1 as D (5 bases). There are 15 residues in the CDR3. The V gene lost 3 bases and the J gene lost 10 bases, with 21 bases spanning the gap. Germline CDR1 and CDR2: SNHLY and FYNNEI. CDR3 in DNA: TGTGCCAGCAGTGAGGGGCGCTGGGGGACGCCGGCAGCTTTCTTT. Residues: CASSEGRWGTPAAFF. Filled out from reference TRBV2 and TRBJ1-1, the complete variable domain reads EPEVTQTPSHQVTQMGQEVILRCVPISNHLYFYWYRQILGQKVEFLVSFYNNEISEKSEIFDDQFSVERPDGSNFTLKIRSTKLEDSAMYFCASSEGRWGTPAAFFGQGTRLTVV.

This chain uses TRBV27 with TRBJ1-1; perhaps TRBD1 as D (6 bases). This CDR3 is 14 amino acids long. The germline V and J ends were trimmed by 0 bases and 2 bases, with 7 bases remaining between them. CDR1 is MNHEY and CDR2 is SMNVEV in the germline V gene (reference sequence). The CDR3 DNA is TGTGCCAGCAGTTTATCGACAGGTAACACTGAAGCTTTCTTT. Its translation: CASSLSTGNTEAFF.

This clone was counted a single time. The chain couples TRBV7-6 to TRBJ2-3; D is undetermined. V lost 1 base to trimming and J lost 0 bases, with 11 bases between them. Germline lookup yields CDR1 SGHVS and CDR2 FNYEAQ. CDR3 size: 16 residues. In DNA form, the CDR3 reads TGTGCCAGCAGCTTAGGCACCCCGGTGAGCACAGATACGCAGTATTTT. Its protein is CASSLGTPVSTDTQYF.

V is TRBV7-8 and J is TRBJ1-5, with D possibly being TRBD1 (6 bases). V gave up 5 bases and J gave up 4 bases, with 15 bases separating them. CDR1 is SGHVS, CDR2 FQNEAQ, per germline. This CDR3 is built from 15 residues. The DNA of the CDR3 is TGTGCCAGCAGCCTTGGCGGGACACCGAATCAGCCCCAGCATTTT. Its protein is CASSLGGTPNQPQHF.

The J gene is TRBJ1-2, the V gene TRBV2; unclear D gene. The CDR3 totals 13 residues. Looked up from germline, CDR1 is SNHLY and CDR2 is FYNNEI. V lost 6 bases, J lost 6 bases, and 14 bases lay in between. The CDR3 sequence is CASSASWENGYTF. DNA for the CDR3: TGTGCCAGCAGCGCCAGTTGGGAGAATGGCTACACCTTC. The full variable domain, in which reference TRBV2 and TRBJ1-2 provide the parts outside the CDR3, is EPEVTQTPSHQVTQMGQEVILRCVPISNHLYFYWYRQILGQKVEFLVSFYNNEISEKSEIFDDQFSVERPDGSNFTLKIRSTKLEDSAMYFCASSASWENGYTFGSGTRLTVV.

The chain links TRBV29-1 to TRBJ1-4; TRBD1 matches at 10 bases. Germline V CDR1 and CDR2: SQVTM, ANQGSEA. The CDR3 extends over 13 amino acids. V trimming: 6 bases; J trimming: 16 bases; junction bases outside the gene matches: 14. The CDR3 sequence: CSVRAGQGQNRFF. The CDR3 DNA is TGCAGCGTCAGAGCGGGACAGGGGCAGAATAGGTTTTTT. Looking up the rest from reference TRBV29-1 and TRBJ1-4 gives the full variable domain: SAVISQKPSRDICQRGTSLTIQCQVDSQVTMMFWYRQQPGQSLTLIATANQGSEATYESGFVIDKFPISRPNLTFSTLTVSNMSPEDSSIYLCSVRAGQGQNRFFGSGTQLSVL.

This clone was seen just once. The J gene is TRBJ2-2, the V gene TRBV11-2, with D hard to call. The germline V gene has CDR1 SGHAT and CDR2 FQNNGV. V was shortened by 3 bases and J by 7 bases, with 12 bases between the two germline ends. The CDR3 is made up of 14 amino acids. This CDR3 reads CASSLEPTGGELFF. The DNA for the CDR3 is TGTGCCAGCAGCTTGGAACCCACGGGCGGGGAGCTGTTTTTT.